These 14 T cell receptor beta chains originate from one sample sequenced in a study of blood T cell repertoires in COVID-19. Method: immunoSEQ multiplex PCR; TCRdb's copy keeps in-frame clones and lacks some. The repertoire holds about 140,000 clones, around 86% seen once, with around 5% in the top ten. Material for sequencing was peripheral blood. All receptors derive from a human donor in a cohort sampled during active COVID-19.

J is TRBJ2-7 and V is TRBV28; 10 nucleotides line up with TRBD1. Trimming at V came to 6 bases and at J to 1 base, leaving 6 bases not matched to a gene. Germline V CDR1 and CDR2: MDHEN, SYDVKM. This CDR3 has 15 residues. This CDR3 is CASSKGTGDSYEQYF. Written as DNA, the CDR3 is TGTGCCAGCAGCAAGGGGACAGGGGATTCCTACGAGCAGTACTTC.

This clone is medium-sized by share. This sequence joins TRBV7-8 and TRBJ1-3; a possible D gene is TRBD1 (6 bases). The CDR3 extends over 16 amino acids. Trimming removed 2 bases at V and 0 bases at J, with 11 bases between. Looked up from germline, CDR1 is SGHVS and CDR2 is FQNEAQ. The CDR3 is CASSLRSTGSGNTIYF. Here the CDR3 DNA reads TGTGCCAGCAGCTTAAGGTCGACAGGCTCTGGAAACACCATATATTTT.

The chain recombines TRBV7-3 with TRBJ1-1; the D is unclear. Trimming pared 3 bases from V and 1 base from J, leaving 9 bases between. Germline V CDR1 and CDR2: SGHTA, FQGTGA. The length of the CDR3 is 14 residues. The CDR3 here is CASSFLTKNTEAFF. CDR3 sequence (DNA): TGTGCCAGCAGCTTTTTGACAAAGAACACTGAAGCTTTCTTT.

The rearrangement links TRBV5-6 to TRBJ2-7; D gene ambiguous. Germline CDR1 reads SGHDT; CDR2 reads YYEEEE. There are 13 residues in the CDR3. The V end was cut by 3 bases, the J end by 2 bases, with 9 bases between. In DNA, the CDR3 is TGTGCCAGCAGCTCCCTAACAGCCTACGAGCAGTACTTC. This gives the protein CASSSLTAYEQYF. The full variable domain, with the rest looked up from reference TRBV5-6 and TRBJ2-7, is DAGVTQSPTHLIKTRGQQVTLRCSPKSGHDTVSWYQQALGQGPQFIFQYYEEEERQRGNFPDRFSGHQFPNYSSELNVNALLLGDSALYLCASSSLTAYEQYFGPGTRLTVT.

The chain recombines TRBV20-1 with TRBJ2-1; 10 positions agree with TRBD2. The junction had 7 bases not matched to a gene; V was cut back by 3 bases and J by 5 bases. The CDR3 totals 15 residues. Germline V gene sequence: CDR1 DFQATT, CDR2 SNEGSKA (reference sequence). This CDR3 is CSASRSSGRDNEQFF. In nucleotides, the CDR3 is TGCAGTGCTAGTCGGTCTAGCGGGAGAGACAATGAGCAGTTCTTC.

The chain joins TRBV5-4 to TRBJ2-3, with 12 positions matching TRBD2. The CDR3 totals 18 residues. Trimming took 2 bases from V and 1 from J; bases not matched to a gene: 8. Germline V lookup: CDR1 SGHNT, CDR2 YYREEE (reference sequence). As DNA, the CDR3 is TGTGCCAGCAGCTTTGGGCTAGCGGGGGGGCGGGGCACAGATACGCAGTATTTT. As protein: CASSFGLAGGRGTDTQYF.

Here the CDR3 reads CATSRDWRSSYEQYF. The CDR3 DNA follows: TGTGCCACCAGCAGAGATTGGCGGAGCTCCTACGAGCAGTACTTC. This rearrangement joins TRBV15 to TRBJ2-7, with D unclear. The CDR3 totals 15 residues. Germline CDR1 is LNHNV and CDR2 is YYDKDF (reference sequence). The V end lost 0 bases, the J end lost 0 bases, and 9 bases lay between the germline ends. Supplemented by reference TRBV15 and TRBJ2-7, the full variable domain reads DAMVIQNPRYQVTQFGKPVTLSCSQTLNHNVMYWYQQKSSQAPKLLFHYYDKDFNNEADTPDNFQSRRPNTSFCFLDIRSPGLGDTAMYLCATSRDWRSSYEQYFGPGTRLTVT.

The chain carries TRBV29-1 and TRBJ2-3, with 7 bases identical to TRBD2. Germline CDR1 and CDR2: SQVTM and ANQGSEA. There are 13 residues in the CDR3. V shed 2 bases and J 6 bases; nucleotides not matched to a gene: 5. Here the CDR3 DNA reads TGCAGCGTTGAACCGGGGGGAGGGGATACGCAGTATTTT. This sequence encodes CSVEPGGGDTQYF.

This clone was detected only once. This sequence joins TRBV6-5 and TRBJ2-3; TRBD1 is a possible D gene (6 bases). CDR3 size: 15 residues. CDR1 is MNHEY and CDR2 is SVGAGI in the germline V gene. V gave up 5 bases and J gave up 2 bases, with 14 bases separating them. The CDR3 sequence: CASSTQGTPTDTQYF. Here the CDR3 DNA reads TGTGCCAGCAGTACGCAGGGGACACCCACAGATACGCAGTATTTT.

This clone has only one observation. This rearrangement joins TRBV18 to TRBJ1-6; D is possibly TRBD1 (6 bases). The CDR3 loop spans 13 amino acids. CDR1 and CDR2 (germline): KGHSH, LQKENI. V gave up 4 bases and J gave up 6 bases, with 7 bases separating them. CDR3 in DNA: TGTGCCAGCTCACAGGACAGTAATTCACCCCTCCACTTT. Translating gives CASSQDSNSPLHF.

The chain couples TRBV5-1 to TRBJ2-5, with TRBD2 matching 7 bases. V trimming: 4 bases; J trimming: 2 bases; junction bases outside the gene matches: 5. From germline, CDR1 is SGHRS and CDR2 YFSETQ. The CDR3 totals 14 residues. Here the CDR3 DNA reads TGCGCCAGCAGCGCTAGCGGCTCACAAGAGACCCAGTACTTC. It codes for CASSASGSQETQYF.

V and J are TRBV6-1 and TRBJ1-2; TRBD1 is a possible D gene (6 bases). The germline V gene encodes CDR1 MNHNS and CDR2 SASEGT. Between the trimmed V and J ends, which lost 3 bases and 6 bases, there was a span of 17 bases. The CDR3 contains 15 residues. CDR3 residues: CASSDTGRGHDGYTF. The CDR3 DNA sequence: TGTGCCAGCAGTGACACCGGGAGGGGACACGATGGCTACACCTTC.

J is TRBJ2-7 and V is TRBV5-4; D might be TRBD2 (6 bases). The CDR3 length is 14 residues. V was pared by 3 bases and J by 0 bases, with 10 bases between. CDR1 is SGHNT, CDR2 YYREEE, per germline (reference sequence). The CDR3 sequence is CASSSGLLSYEQYF. The CDR3 bases are TGTGCCAGCAGCTCGGGACTTCTCTCCTACGAGCAGTACTTC.

Concerning this clone itself: No DNA is shown, since the ends of the CDR3 on it are uncertain; the CDR3 is the one TCRdb lists. This chain links TRBV7-9 with TRBJ2-1; TRBD2, as called in the table, went unchecked against the DNA. Both ends counted, the CDR3 spans 15 residues. From germline, CDR1 is SEHNR and CDR2 FQNEAQ (reference sequence). The CDR3 protein is CASSLTVGGGALPFF.